These 6 T cell receptor beta chains share one sample of origin, sequenced in a study of early T cells in non-severe SARS-CoV-2 infection. TCRdb ran MiXCR on the 5' RACE reads and lists one entry per CDR3 protein. The table shows about 110,000 distinct CDR3 sequences, with 9% to 14% occurring only once. Sequencing was performed on whole blood. These receptors were taken from an adult who was a healthcare worker with PCR-confirmed SARS-CoV-2 infection or an uninfected control (not recorded which).

A few counts support this clonotype. J is TRBJ1-5 and V is TRBV20-1; 11 positions match TRBD1. The CDR3 contains 16 residues. The V and J ends lost 3 bases and 4 bases, in that order; junction bases with no gene match: 8. Germline V gene sequence: CDR1 DFQATT, CDR2 SNEGSKA (reference sequence). CDR3 protein: CSARRQGTGGNQPQHF. In DNA form, the CDR3 reads TGCAGTGCTAGGCGGCAGGGGACAGGGGGTAATCAGCCCCAGCATTTT.

This clonotype was detected ten times or more. The V call is TRBV10-1, the J call TRBJ1-6; TRBD1 matches at 9 bases. Per the germline V gene, CDR1 is WNHNN and CDR2 is SYGVQD (reference sequence). J was trimmed by 12 bases and V by 6 bases; bases with no gene match: 9. This CDR3 is 14 amino acids long. The CDR3 DNA follows: TGCGCCAGCAGCCCGGGACAGGGTCTTGGACCCCTCCACTTT. Translating gives CASSPGQGLGPLHF.

This clonotype was detected ten times or more. J is TRBJ2-7 and V is TRBV10-3; D not resolved. Germline V gene sequence: CDR1 ENHRY, CDR2 SYGVKD. The length of the CDR3 is 13 residues. Trimming removed 6 bases from V and 3 bases from J, with 12 bases in between. CDR3 coding DNA: TGTGCCATCAGGAGCTCCCGAGACTACGAGCAGTACTTC. This gives the protein CAIRSSRDYEQYF.

The chain links TRBV29-1 to TRBJ2-1; D perhaps matches TRBD2 (7 bases). This CDR3 comprises 14 residues. Between the trimmed V and J ends, which lost 6 bases and 4 bases, there was a span of 16 bases. CDR1 is SQVTM and CDR2 is ANQGSEA in the germline V gene. CDR3 protein: CSVEGGPNYNEQFF. The CDR3 bases are TGCAGCGTGGAGGGGGGGCCTAATTACAATGAGCAGTTCTTC.

This clonotype was detected many times. This chain links TRBV4-1 with TRBJ1-1; D gene uncertain. Trimming shortened V by 1 base and J by 1 base, and 10 bases separated the two germline ends. This CDR3 contains 15 residues. Looked up from germline, CDR1 is MGHRA and CDR2 is YSYEKL. This CDR3 is CASSQGGQRNTEAFF. CDR3 nucleotides: TGCGCCAGCAGCCAAGGAGGCCAGCGGAACACTGAAGCTTTCTTT.

This clonotype was seen ten or more times. The chain recombines TRBV7-8 with TRBJ2-1; perhaps TRBD2 as D (6 bases). Per the germline V gene, CDR1 is SGHVS and CDR2 is FQNEAQ. This CDR3 is 15 amino acids long. V was pared by 3 bases and J by 4 bases, with 13 bases between. In DNA form, the CDR3 reads TGTGCCAGCAGCTTTCAGGCGGGAACTTACAATGAGCAGTTCTTC. This gives the protein CASSFQAGTYNEQFF.